These 19 T cell receptor beta chains originate from one sample sequenced in a study of blood T cell repertoires in COVID-19. Sequencing used immunoSEQ multiplex PCR; TCRdb keeps in-frame clones, though not all of them. The top ten hold roughly 12% of the sample, which has 150,000 or so clones, roughly nine tenths seen once. The sequenced material came from peripheral blood. The receptor set was obtained from a man aged 18 to 30 with COVID-19, enrolled during active disease.

This CDR3 is CASSIGDEQFF. The CDR3 DNA reads as TGTGCCAGTAGTATCGGGGATGAGCAGTTCTTC. The gene calls are TRBV19 and TRBJ2-1; D possibly corresponds to TRBD2 (5 bases). Per the germline V gene, CDR1 is LNHDA and CDR2 is SQIVND (reference sequence). Between the trimmed V and J ends, which lost 3 bases and 8 bases, there was a span of 5 bases. This CDR3 has 11 amino acids.

This clone was counted at least ten times. The chain has TRBV5-8 and TRBJ2-4; 7 positions match TRBD2. The ends lost 3 bases at V and 0 bases at J; junction bases unmatched: 0. CDR3 size: 14 residues. CDR1 is SGHTS and CDR2 is YDEGEE in the germline V gene. CDR3: CASSWGGAKNIQYF. As DNA, the CDR3 is TGTGCCAGCAGCTGGGGGGGAGCCAAAAACATTCAGTACTTC.

In nucleotides, the CDR3 is TGTGCCACGGACTCGGGTAGCTCCGGTTCTGAGCAGTTCTTC. Its translation is CATDSGSSGSEQFF. The chain uses TRBV24-1 and TRBJ2-1; D may be TRBD2 (5 bases). Germline CDR1 reads KGHDR; CDR2 reads SFDVKD. Trimming cost V 10 bases and J 9 bases, with 21 bases left between them. CDR3 length equals 14 residues.

Concerning this clone: The junction shows a germline mismatch at one end, possibly a read error. This chain joins TRBV27 and TRBJ2-7; 11 positions agree with TRBD2. Germline lookup yields CDR1 MNHEY and CDR2 SMNVEV (reference sequence). The CDR3 is 17 amino acids. The DNA for the CDR3 is TGTGCCAGCAGTTTGGGACTAGCGGAATCAAGGTCGTACGGGCAGTACTTC. Protein product: CASSLGLAESRSYGQYF.

This chain links TRBV5-6 with TRBJ1-4; 7 positions match TRBD1. Germline V gene sequence: CDR1 SGHDT, CDR2 YYEEEE. V was pared by 4 bases and J by 6 bases, with 3 bases of the junction left unmatched. The CDR3 spans 13 residues. This CDR3 reads CASSGGTDEKLFF. The CDR3 bases are TGTGCCAGCAGCGGGGGGACAGATGAAAAACTGTTTTTT.

This clone is labeled as medium-sized. The chain employs TRBV28 and TRBJ2-5, with 8 bases aligning to TRBD1. The ends lost 4 bases at V and 3 bases at J; junction bases unmatched: 4. Germline V gene sequence: CDR1 MDHEN, CDR2 SYDVKM. The CDR3 loop spans 14 amino acids. The CDR3 region is CASSSLDREETQYF. The CDR3, as DNA: TGTGCCAGCAGTTCCTTGGACAGGGAAGAGACCCAGTACTTC. Supplemented by reference TRBV28 and TRBJ2-5, the full variable domain reads DVKVTQSSRYLVKRTGEKVFLECVQDMDHENMFWYRQDPGLGLRLIYFSYDVKMKEKGDIPEGYSVSREKKERFSLILESASTNQTSMYLCASSSLDREETQYFGPGTRLLVL.

The chain uses TRBV3-1 (or the pseudogene TRBV3-2) and TRBJ1-2; no firm D call. Germline values: CDR1 LGHDT, CDR2 YNNKEL (reference sequence). V was clipped by 3 bases and J by 3 bases, with 14 bases between them. This CDR3 contains 15 residues. The CDR3 loop is CASSQQVTSDYGYTF. CDR3 nucleotides: TGTGCCAGCAGCCAGCAGGTCACTTCCGACTATGGCTACACCTTC.

The chain links TRBV28 to TRBJ2-1; 9 bases map to TRBD1. Germline V CDR1 and CDR2: MDHEN, SYDVKM. The CDR3 spans 15 residues. Trimming took 7 bases from V and 2 from J; bases not matched to a gene: 6. CDR3 sequence reads: CASNQQGATYNEQFF. The CDR3 nucleotides are TGTGCCAGCAACCAACAGGGGGCAACCTACAATGAGCAGTTCTTC.

The chain carries TRBV7-3 and TRBJ2-1; TRBD1 matches 9 bases. Germline values: CDR1 SGHTA, CDR2 FQGTGA. Trimming removed 4 bases from V and 9 bases from J; junction bases left unmatched: 4. CDR3 length: 13 amino acids. The CDR3 nucleotides are TGTGCCAGCAGCTCGACAGGGGGGGCTGAGCAGTTCTTC. As protein: CASSSTGGAEQFF. The variable domain in full, with the rest retrieved from reference TRBV7-3 and TRBJ2-1, is GAGVSQTPSNKVTEKGKYVELRCDPISGHTALYWYRQSLGQGPEFLIYFQGTGAADDSGLPNDRFFAVRPEGSVSTLKIQRTERGDSAVYLCASSSTGGAEQFFGPGTRLTVL.

The chain uses TRBV9 and TRBJ2-1; D might be TRBD2 (5 bases). V was pared by 4 bases and J by 2 bases, with 13 bases between. The CDR3 consists of 15 residues. The germline V gene encodes CDR1 SGDLS and CDR2 YYNGEE. The CDR3 here is CASSLGSVPYNEQFF. The CDR3 coding sequence is TGTGCCAGCAGCCTGGGGAGTGTCCCCTACAATGAGCAGTTCTTC.

The CDR3 here is CASSFGGEPGNTIYF. The DNA for the CDR3 is TGCGCCAGCAGCTTTGGAGGGGAACCTGGAAACACCATATATTTT. V is TRBV5-1 and J is TRBJ1-3; D is perhaps TRBD1 (5 bases). The germline CDR1 and CDR2 sequences are SGHRS and YFSETQ. The CDR3 has 15 residues. Trimming took 2 bases from V and 2 from J, leaving 11 bases between them.

This clone was detected once. The rearrangement links TRBV11-2 to TRBJ2-3, with 8 bases lining up with TRBD2. CDR3 size: 18 residues. V was clipped by 0 bases and J by 4 bases; unmatched bases: 12. Germline V lookup: CDR1 SGHAT, CDR2 FQNNGV. As DNA, the CDR3 is TGTGCCAGCAGCTTAGAGAGCGCGGGAGGCCTTTTTGCAGATACGCAGTATTTT. It is translated as CASSLESAGGLFADTQYF.

CDR3 in DNA: TGTGCCAGCAGTGAAGGGGGAGGGGTTCAGCCCCAGCATTTT. Residues: CASSEGGGVQPQHF. This rearrangement joins TRBV2 to TRBJ1-5, with D maybe TRBD1 (5 bases). The CDR3 length is 14 residues. The V and J ends lost 1 base and 6 bases respectively, with 10 bases between them. Germline V gene data show CDR1 as SNHLY and CDR2 as FYNNEI.

Here the CDR3 DNA reads TGTGCCGGAACAAGGATGCAGGCTGGCTACACCTTC. It translates to CAGTRMQAGYTF. The rearrangement links TRBV7-9 to TRBJ1-2; D remains unclear. Germline V gene lookup returns CDR1 SEHNR and CDR2 FQNEAQ (reference sequence). V shed 11 bases and J shed 7 bases, with 17 bases lying between them. The CDR3 totals 12 residues.

This sequence joins TRBV15 and TRBJ2-7; 9 nucleotides match TRBD2. Unmatched junction bases numbered 3, after V lost 2 bases and J lost 1 base. The length of the CDR3 is 15 residues. CDR1 and CDR2 from the germline V gene are LNHNV and YYDKDF (reference sequence). For the CDR3, the DNA is TGTGCCACCAGCAGACCGGGACTAGCATCCTACGAGCAGTACTTC. Its protein is CATSRPGLASYEQYF.

With respect to this clone: The sample carries other DNA sequences with the same CDR3. The rearrangement links TRBV19 to TRBJ2-7, with 7 bases that match TRBD2. V was pared by 1 base and J by 3 bases, with 0 bases of the junction left unmatched. Germline lookup yields CDR1 LNHDA and CDR2 SQIVND (reference sequence). This CDR3 is 13 amino acids long. The CDR3 coding sequence is TGTGCCAGTAGTATAGGCGGGAGCTACGAGCAGTACTTC. The encoded protein is CASSIGGSYEQYF. Complete variable domain (other parts from reference TRBV19 and TRBJ2-7): DGGITQSPKYLFRKEGQNVTLSCEQNLNHDAMYWYRQDPGQGLRLIYYSQIVNDFQKGDIAEGYSVSREKKESFPLTVTSAQKNPTAFYLCASSIGGSYEQYFGPGTRLTVT.

This chain uses TRBV10-3 with TRBJ1-2, with 7 bases fitting TRBD1. V shed 0 bases and J 1 base; nucleotides not matched to a gene: 26. The CDR3 is 23 residues long. The germline CDR1 and CDR2 sequences are ENHRY and SYGVKD. In nucleotides, the CDR3 is TGTGCCATCAGTGAGTCCACGACGATAGGGACAGAGGAGGGGTTTCGGGATAACTATGGCTACACCTTC. It encodes CAISESTTIGTEEGFRDNYGYTF.

The genes are TRBV2 and TRBJ2-7; 10 bases line up with TRBD1. Germline V gene lookup returns CDR1 SNHLY and CDR2 FYNNEI. This CDR3 region has 14 residues. V was pared by 7 bases and J by 7 bases, with 10 bases of the junction left unmatched. As DNA, the CDR3 is TGTGCCAGCAAACCGGGACAGGGGTTGAGGGAGCAGTACTTC. It yields the protein CASKPGQGLREQYF.

The rearrangement uses TRBV28 and TRBJ2-1, with D possibly being TRBD2 (6 bases). V lost 7 bases, J lost 0 bases, and 13 bases lay in between. The CDR3 is 15 residues long. Per germline, CDR1 MDHEN and CDR2 SYDVKM. The CDR3 region has the DNA TGTGCCAGCAAGGGCGGGGCCATCTCCTACAATGAGCAGTTCTTC. This codes for CASKGGAISYNEQFF.